This TCR beta chain was sequenced for a study of blood T cell repertoires in COVID-19. Overall study context: Specimens from acute and convalescent COVID-19 originated in the United States, Italy and Spain. The cDNA or gDNA used as material had been derived from T cells, B-cell-depleted T cells, or PBMCs.

Germline CDR1 MDHEN, CDR2 SYDVKM. Trimming left V 0 bases short and J 1 base short, with 12 bases between. The CDR3 runs 16 residues. In the study's own analysis: Nucleated cell counts were estimated from reference gene primer amplification. Produced via immunoSEQ multiplex PCR; TCRdb's table is partial and in-frame only. That table gives V, J and clone size, and the DNA gave D and trimming. The table has 240,000 or so clones, around 83% seen once. The chain carries TRBV28 and TRBJ2-5; D is ambiguous. The source of this sequence is a woman under 30 with acute or convalescent COVID-19. The sequenced sample was peripheral blood. CDR3 protein: CASSLWGVKTQETQYF. Here the CDR3 DNA reads TGTGCCAGCAGTTTATGGGGCGTAAAAACCCAAGAGACCCAGTACTTC.